Listed below are T cell receptor beta chains from one sample, sequenced in a study of PD-1 blockade in classical Hodgkin lymphoma. TCRdb keeps only in-frame clones here, not all; method: immunoSEQ multiplex PCR. There are roughly 41,000 clones in the sample; around 90% occur only once, and 6.5% to 9.5% lies in the top ten. Sequenced here: peripheral blood mononuclear cells (PBMCs), sampled before the second cycle of nivolumab. These receptors were taken from a human donor with classical Hodgkin lymphoma. Both conserved end residues are part of each CDR3. D genes are given only for firm matches. Not all rows give a size; the values are once, few, many and, for expanded clones, a class.

>TRBJ2-1|.|.|TRBV7-9
CASSPRRTEQFF
TGTGCCAGCAGCCCCCGACGTACTGAGCAGTTCTTC
>TRBJ1-3|.|.|TRBV2
CASRGTRQGTFSGNTIYF
TGTGCCAGCAGGGGTACCAGGCAGGGGACCTTCTCTGGAAACACCATATATTTT
>TRBJ1-3|.|.|TRBV29-1
CSAQVSSGNTIYF
TGCAGCGCGCAGGTTTCCTCTGGAAACACCATATATTTT
>TRBJ2-1|.|.|TRBV6-5
CASSYSAEQFF
TGTGCCAGCAGTTACTCGGCTGAGCAGTTCTTC
>TRBJ2-3|.|.|TRBV6-4
CASSDSRESPTDTQYF
TGTGCCAGCAGTGACTCTCGGGAGTCCCCCACAGATACGCAGTATTTT
>TRBJ1-2|.|few|TRBV25-1
CASSSSIANYGYTF
TGTGCCAGCAGCTCAAGTATCGCTAACTATGGCTACACCTTC
>TRBJ2-5|.|.|TRBV28
CASSFVSIQETQYF
TGTGCCAGCAGTTTTGTTTCGATTCAAGAGACCCAGTACTTC
>TRBJ2-5|.|.|TRBV4-2
CASSQQTRETQYF
TGTGCCAGCAGCCAGCAGACCCGAGAGACCCAGTACTTC
>TRBJ2-3|TRBD2|.|TRBV27
CASSIIREVSTDTQYF
TGTGCCAGCAGTATCATCCGGGAGGTCAGCACAGATACGCAGTATTTT
>TRBJ2-7|.|few|TRBV6-1
CASSPPGHEQYF
TGTGCCAGCAGCCCTCCCGGCCACGAGCAGTACTTC
>TRBJ2-1|TRBD2|few|TRBV11-3
CASSLGGLAHYNEQFF
TGTGCCAGCAGCTTAGGGGGACTAGCGCATTACAATGAGCAGTTCTTC
>TRBJ2-1|TRBD1|.|TRBV6-1
CASSFGTAEPNEQFF
TGTGCCAGCTCCTTCGGGACAGCCGAACCCAATGAGCAGTTCTTC
>TRBJ2-7|TRBD2|.|TRBV28
CASSHGWREAYEQYF
TGTGCCAGCAGTCACGGCTGGCGGGAGGCCTACGAGCAGTACTTC
>TRBJ2-1|.|.|TRBV10-3
CATAGRDYNEQFF
TGTGCCACCGCGGGCAGGGATTACAATGAGCAGTTCTTC
>TRBJ1-6|.|few|TRBV9
CASSGQVPESPLHF
TGTGCCAGCAGCGGACAAGTACCAGAATCACCCCTCCACTTT
>TRBJ2-3|TRBD2|.|TRBV12-5
CASGLVRGSGAPDTQYF
TGTGCTAGTGGTTTGGTACGAGGTAGCGGGGCTCCAGATACGCAGTATTTT
>TRBJ1-4|.|.|TRBV7-6
CASSFGGGSNEKLFF
TGTGCCAGCAGCTTTGGGGGGGGGAGTAATGAAAAACTGTTTTTT
>TRBJ2-7|TRBD2|.|TRBV9
CASSVGLAGRTHEQYF
TGTGCCAGCAGCGTGGGACTAGCGGGGCGGACCCACGAGCAGTACTTC
>TRBJ2-7|TRBD2|.|TRBV4-1
CASSHGRTSSDEQYF
TGCGCCAGCAGCCACGGAAGGACTAGCTCCGACGAGCAGTACTTC
>TRBJ2-7|.|.|TRBV2
CASSGGFTYEQYF
TGTGCCAGCAGTGGCGGGTTTACCTACGAGCAGTACTTC
>TRBJ2-1|.|.|TRBV12-5
CASGLVIGGDSYNEQFF
TGTGCTAGTGGTTTGGTAATTGGCGGAGACTCCTACAATGAGCAGTTCTTC
>TRBJ1-2|.|.|TRBV5-1
CASSLKTETNYGYTF
TGCGCCAGCAGCTTGAAAACAGAAACAAACTATGGCTACACCTTC
>TRBJ1-5|.|.|TRBV4-1
CASSQDNQPQHF
TGCGCCAGCAGCCAAGACAATCAGCCCCAGCATTTT
>TRBJ2-7|.|.|TRBV5-6
CASSPESNEQYF
TGTGCCAGCAGCCCGGAGTCAAACGAGCAGTACTTC
>TRBJ2-5|TRBD2|.|TRBV5-1
CASRIPGLAGGQETQYF
TGCGCCAGCAGGATCCCGGGACTAGCGGGAGGGCAAGAGACCCAGTACTTC
>TRBJ2-5|TRBD2|.|TRBV29-1
CSVIGGTFQETQYF
TGCAGCGTCATCGGGGGGACCTTCCAAGAGACCCAGTACTTC
>TRBJ2-7|.|.|TRBV11-2
CASSLWYEQYF
TGTGCCAGCAGCTTATGGTACGAGCAGTACTTC
>TRBJ1-5|.|.|TRBV4-1
CASSPDPLLRDGYSNQPQHF
TGCGCCAGCAGCCCCGACCCGTTGCTTAGAGACGGGTATAGCAATCAGCCCCAGCATTTT
>TRBJ2-3|.|.|TRBV6-5
CASSYSSLSTDTQYF
TGTGCCAGCAGTTACTCGTCGCTCAGCACAGATACGCAGTATTTT
>TRBJ1-5|.|.|TRBV4-1
CASSQEFRLNQPQHF
TGCGCCAGCAGCCAAGAATTCCGCTTAAATCAGCCCCAGCATTTT
>TRBJ2-3|.|.|TRBV11-2
CASSPREVGPQYF
TGTGCCAGCAGCCCCCGTGAGGTTGGCCCGCAGTATTTT
>TRBJ2-5|TRBD2|.|TRBV4-1
CASTSRGAGYETQYF
TGCGCCAGCACCAGCCGAGGAGCGGGGTATGAGACCCAGTACTTC
>TRBJ1-5|.|.|TRBV15
CATSSRDGSNQPQHF
TGTGCCACCAGCTCCCGGGACGGTAGCAATCAGCCCCAGCATTTT
>TRBJ2-3|.|.|TRBV6-5
CASNPLVGRTDTQYF
TGTGCCAGCAACCCCCTAGTGGGTCGCACAGATACGCAGTATTTT
>TRBJ2-1|TRBD2|.|TRBV2
CAGGSGLAGVGEQFF
TGTGCCGGGGGCTCAGGGCTAGCGGGAGTAGGGGAGCAGTTCTTC
>TRBJ2-7|TRBD1|.|TRBV15
CATSSAPGQGTYEQYF
TGTGCCACCAGCAGCGCCCCGGGACAGGGGACCTACGAGCAGTACTTC
>TRBJ2-2|TRBD2|.|TRBV6-4
CASSPSGGDTGELFF
TGTGCCAGCAGCCCAAGCGGGGGGGACACCGGGGAGCTGTTTTTT
>TRBJ1-2|TRBD1|.|TRBV7-2
CASSGYRGIGYTF
TGTGCCAGCAGCGGATACAGGGGTATTGGCTACACCTTC
>TRBJ2-7|TRBD2|.|TRBV23-1
CASSQSELAGETFYEQYF
TGCGCCAGCAGTCAATCGGAACTAGCGGGAGAAACTTTCTACGAGCAGTACTTC